These 26 T cell receptor beta chains originate from one sample sequenced in a study of cytomegalovirus exposure and HLA in healthy donors. PCR primers comprised 60 Vbeta and 13 Jbeta primers. Some clones are missing from TCRdb's copy, which holds only in-frame ones; the method was immunoSEQ multiplex PCR. The sample consists of about 130,000 clones, around four fifths of them appearing once. Material for sequencing was PBMCs. These receptors all stem from a woman in her 40s in good health and CMV-seropositive.

The chain is built from TRBV13 and TRBJ2-1; 9 bases align to TRBD1. Germline V lookup: CDR1 PRHDT, CDR2 FYEKMQ (reference sequence). V shed 6 bases and J 10 bases; nucleotides not matched to a gene: 13. The length of the CDR3 is 15 residues. In DNA, the CDR3 is TGTGCCAGCAGTAACCGGGACAGGGCCGTCCCGGAGCAGTTCTTC. Translated, it gives CASSNRDRAVPEQFF.

The rearrangement joins TRBV19 to TRBJ1-2; D perhaps matches TRBD1 (5 bases). This CDR3 is 14 amino acids long. The germline CDR1 and CDR2 sequences are LNHDA and SQIVND (reference sequence). V dropped 5 bases and J dropped 6 bases, with 16 bases sitting between them. This CDR3 reads CASSSLQAVNGYTF. The CDR3 nucleotides read TGTGCCAGTAGTTCCCTACAGGCTGTGAATGGCTACACCTTC. The variable domain in full, with the rest retrieved from reference TRBV19 and TRBJ1-2, is DGGITQSPKYLFRKEGQNVTLSCEQNLNHDAMYWYRQDPGQGLRLIYYSQIVNDFQKGDIAEGYSVSREKKESFPLTVTSAQKNPTAFYLCASSSLQAVNGYTFGSGTRLTVV.

The gene calls are TRBV14 and TRBJ1-4, with D unresolved. V lost 0 bases and J lost 8, with 7 bases in between. The length of the CDR3 is 13 residues. Germline assignment: CDR1 SGHDN and CDR2 FVKESK. The DNA for the CDR3 is TGTGCCAGCAGCCAAGATGACACGGAAAAACTGTTTTTT. Amino acids: CASSQDDTEKLFF.

The chain is built from TRBV9 and TRBJ2-7, with 8 bases that match TRBD1. CDR3 length equals 12 residues. V was clipped by 2 bases and J by 9 bases; unmatched bases: 4. Per the germline V gene, CDR1 is SGDLS and CDR2 is YYNGEE. Written as DNA, the CDR3 is TGTGCCAGCAGCGTCGGACAGGGATGGCAGTACTTC. Translation gives CASSVGQGWQYF.

There are a few counts of this clone. The chain is built from TRBV5-1 and TRBJ1-4, with D possibly TRBD1 on 5 matching bases. The V gene's germline CDR1 is SGHRS and CDR2 YFSETQ. With 4 bases removed from V and 8 bases from J, the gap between germline ends came to 18 bases. This CDR3 has 15 residues. The CDR3 is CASSPEGHTGEKLFF. The CDR3 region has the DNA TGCGCCAGCAGCCCGGAGGGGCACACTGGGGAAAAACTGTTTTTT.

This chain uses TRBV5-5 with TRBJ1-2; a weak D match, TRBD1 (6 bases). The germline V gene has CDR1 SGHKS and CDR2 YYEKEE (reference sequence). The CDR3 loop spans 14 amino acids. The V end lost 1 base, the J end lost 6 bases, and 13 bases lay between the germline ends. Here the CDR3 reads CASSLLQGWDGYTF. CDR3 DNA: TGTGCCAGCAGCTTGTTACAGGGTTGGGATGGCTACACCTTC.

The V gene is TRBV7-6, the J gene TRBJ1-5; D is possibly TRBD1 (6 bases). V lost 5 bases to trimming and J lost 7 bases, with 24 bases between them. Germline V gene data show CDR1 as SGHVS and CDR2 as FNYEAQ. This CDR3 is 17 amino acids long. CDR3 residues: CASSPTARGNLLQPQHF. In nucleotides, the CDR3 is TGTGCCAGCAGCCCGACCGCCAGGGGTAATTTATTGCAGCCCCAGCATTTT.

The chain links TRBV28 to TRBJ2-5; 8 bases match TRBD2. The J call may be wrong; the DNA end is better matched by TRBJ2-7. The length of the CDR3 is 15 residues. CDR1 is MDHEN, CDR2 SYDVKM, per germline. CDR3 loop: CASSPFSGIPYEQYF. CDR3 DNA: TGTGCCAGCAGTCCCTTTAGCGGGATCCCCTACGAGCAGTACTTC.

The chain couples TRBV7-9 to TRBJ2-5; 7 bases fit TRBD1. Germline CDR1 reads SEHNR; CDR2 reads FQNEAQ (reference sequence). Germline trimming cut 5 bases from V and 2 bases from J; bases unmatched to any gene: 14. The CDR3 length is 17 residues. CDR3 sequence (DNA): TGTGCCAGCAGCCCCGGTCTGGGGCAGGGGGATCAAGAGACCCAGTACTTC. This translates into CASSPGLGQGDQETQYF. Full variable domain (remainder filled in from reference TRBV7-9 and TRBJ2-5): DTGVSQNPRHKITKRGQNVTFRCDPISEHNRLYWYRQTLGQGPEFLTYFQNEAQLEKSRLLSDRFSAERPKGSFSTLEIQRTEQGDSAMYLCASSPGLGQGDQETQYFGPGTRLLVL.

V is TRBV11-2 and J is TRBJ1-1, with 9 bases aligning to TRBD1. This CDR3 has 15 residues. V dropped 2 bases and J dropped 4; count of bases not matched to a gene: 5. CDR1 is SGHAT and CDR2 is FQNNGV in the germline V gene. The CDR3 is CASSLSRTGATEAFF. The CDR3 DNA reads as TGTGCCAGCAGCTTATCTAGGACAGGGGCCACTGAAGCTTTCTTT.

The V call is TRBV5-1, the J call TRBJ1-5; D not certain. CDR1 and CDR2 from the germline V gene are SGHRS and YFSETQ. The V gene lost 4 bases and the J gene lost 0 bases, with 5 bases spanning the gap. The CDR3 covers 13 residues. Here the CDR3 reads CASSQNSNQPQHF. Here the CDR3 DNA reads TGCGCCAGCAGCCAAAATAGCAATCAGCCCCAGCATTTT.

The J gene is TRBJ1-2, the V gene TRBV5-1; D possibly corresponds to TRBD1 (6 bases). Germline values: CDR1 SGHRS, CDR2 YFSETQ. The CDR3 runs to 14 residues. The germline V and J ends were trimmed by 2 bases and 4 bases, with 12 bases remaining between them. The CDR3 loop reads CASSFPGQIYGYTF. The CDR3 DNA follows: TGCGCCAGCAGCTTTCCCGGACAGATCTATGGCTACACCTTC.

Comment on this clone: In the same sample, other DNA sequences code for this CDR3. This CDR3 is CASSTPDQRSNYGYTF. The CDR3 region has the DNA TGTGCCAGCAGTACTCCTGATCAGAGGTCCAACTATGGCTACACCTTC. The chain joins TRBV9 to TRBJ1-2; D remains ambiguous. V was pared by 5 bases and J by 2 bases, with 19 bases between. CDR3 length equals 16 residues. Germline CDR1 SGDLS, CDR2 YYNGEE.

The rearrangement links TRBV25-1 to TRBJ2-7, with TRBD1 matching 9 bases. This CDR3 spans 12 amino acids. Germline-derived CDR1 and CDR2 are MGHDK and SYGVNS. With 7 bases clipped from V and 6 bases from J, the junction kept 4 bases outside the gene matches. The CDR3 DNA follows: TGTGCCAGCACCGGGACAGGGAGCGAGCAGTACTTC. Its protein is CASTGTGSEQYF.

With respect to this clone: Germline and junction disagree at one end, which may indicate a read error. J is TRBJ2-7 and V is TRBV7-9; 15 positions match TRBD2. The V gene's germline CDR1 is SEHNR and CDR2 FQNEAQ (reference sequence). This CDR3 has 18 amino acids. The CDR3 DNA sequence: TGTTCCAGCAGCCCTGGACTAGCGGGAGGGCCATCCCAGACCGGGCAGTACTTC. Amino acids: CSSSPGLAGGPSQTGQYF.

This clone was detected only once. The rearrangement joins TRBV6-5 to TRBJ2-2, with 9 bases that match TRBD1. CDR1 and CDR2 from the germline V gene are MNHEY and SVGAGI. After removal of 4 bases from V and 5 bases from J, the junction contained 8 bases not matched to a gene. This CDR3 has 16 residues. The CDR3 region is CASSFWGQGNTGELFF. The CDR3 DNA reads as TGTGCCAGCAGTTTCTGGGGACAGGGAAATACCGGGGAGCTGTTTTTT.

This sequence joins TRBV19 and TRBJ1-2; the match to TRBD1 covers 7 bases. This CDR3 region has 13 residues. With V trimmed by 5 bases and J by 3 bases, 3 bases remained unmatched. Germline loops: CDR1 LNHDA, CDR2 SQIVND (reference sequence). DNA of the CDR3: TGTGCCAGTAGTTTTCAGGGGGACTATGGCTACACCTTC. Its translation: CASSFQGDYGYTF.

This rearrangement joins TRBV30 to TRBJ1-1, with no clear D. CDR1 GTSNPN and CDR2 SVGIG come from the germline V gene (reference sequence). The CDR3 covers 13 residues. Trimming left V 0 bases short and J 8 bases short, with 13 bases between. The CDR3 loop reads CAWSVGLATEAFF. The CDR3 DNA follows: TGTGCCTGGAGTGTAGGTCTAGCTACAGAAGCTTTCTTT. Together with reference TRBV30 and TRBJ1-1, the CDR3 gives the full variable domain: SQTIHQWPATLVQPVGSPLSLECTVEGTSNPNLYWYRQAAGRGLQLLFYSVGIGQISSEVPQNLSASRPQDRQFILSSKKLLLSDSGFYLCAWSVGLATEAFFGQGTRLTVV.

The chain combines TRBV6-1 with TRBJ2-7, with D possibly being TRBD1 (5 bases). Looked up from germline, CDR1 is MNHNS and CDR2 is SASEGT. The CDR3 runs to 13 residues. V lost 3 bases and J lost 3, with 9 bases in between. DNA for the CDR3: TGTGCCAGCAGTGAGGGGCGAAACTACGAGCAGTACTTC. Residues: CASSEGRNYEQYF.

The chain joins TRBV6-1 to TRBJ2-1; 10 bases map to TRBD2. After removal of 3 bases from V and 9 bases from J, the junction contained 8 bases not matched to a gene. The germline CDR1 and CDR2 sequences are MNHNS and SASEGT. The CDR3 runs 15 residues. The CDR3 nucleotides read TGTGCCAGCAGTGATGGTCTAGCGGGAGTGAGTGAGCAGTTCTTC. Protein: CASSDGLAGVSEQFF.

A remark on this clone: Other DNA sequences of this sample code for an identical CDR3. The V gene is TRBV9, the J gene TRBJ2-3; D uncertain. Trimming left V 0 bases short and J 0 bases short, with 8 bases between. The CDR3 totals 15 residues. CDR1 is SGDLS, CDR2 YYNGEE, per germline. The CDR3 loop reads CASSVVAASTDTQYF. CDR3 in DNA: TGTGCCAGCAGCGTAGTTGCGGCAAGCACAGATACGCAGTATTTT.

The J gene is TRBJ2-1, the V gene TRBV18, with a weak D call TRBD1 (6 bases). The germline CDR1 and CDR2 sequences are KGHSH and LQKENI. This CDR3 spans 14 amino acids. Trimming took off 3 bases at V and 4 bases at J, with 10 bases between the two ends. In DNA, the CDR3 is TGTGCCAGCTCACCCGGGACACTGTACAATGAGCAGTTCTTC. It yields the protein CASSPGTLYNEQFF.

The chain carries TRBV7-9 and TRBJ2-7; 8 bases are shared with TRBD1. The CDR3 covers 12 residues. Looked up from germline, CDR1 is SEHNR and CDR2 is FQNEAQ (reference sequence). After removal of 7 bases from V and 4 bases from J, the junction contained 3 bases not matched to a gene. The CDR3 sequence: CASTQGAYEQYF. The CDR3 DNA is TGTGCCAGCACCCAGGGGGCATACGAGCAGTACTTC.

The rearrangement links TRBV28 to TRBJ2-7; 7 bases are shared with TRBD1. From germline, CDR1 is MDHEN and CDR2 SYDVKM. The J segment lost 0 bases and the V segment lost 5 bases, leaving 10 bases of the junction unmatched. This CDR3 comprises 16 residues. The CDR3 here is CASSTFGTANSYEQYF. The CDR3 nucleotides are TGTGCCAGCAGTACATTCGGGACAGCTAACTCCTACGAGCAGTACTTC.

This clone showed up just once. The genes are TRBV9 and TRBJ2-3; D might be TRBD2 (6 bases). Germline-derived CDR1 and CDR2 are SGDLS and YYNGEE. V shed 0 bases and J shed 4 bases, with 9 bases lying between them. The CDR3 runs to 14 residues. DNA of the CDR3: TGTGCCAGCAGCGTAGCCGGGAGTTCAGATACGCAGTATTTT. This sequence encodes CASSVAGSSDTQYF.

V and J are TRBV30 and TRBJ2-7; TRBD1 might be the D (6 bases). This CDR3 region has 17 residues. Germline V lookup: CDR1 GTSNPN, CDR2 SVGIG (reference sequence). V was clipped by 1 base and J by 3 bases, with 22 bases between them. CDR3 DNA sequence: TGTGCCTGGAGTGAGGTTCGGTCGCACAGGGCCCGCTACGAGCAGTACTTC. Amino acids: CAWSEVRSHRARYEQYF.